This passage covers 13 T cell receptor beta chains from one sample sequenced in a study of CD8+ T cells in alopecia areata. cDNA reverse transcribed from extracted RNA served as the sequencing template. Libraries were prepared by immunoSEQ multiplex PCR; TCRdb keeps only in-frame clonotypes and omits some of them. Here the sample spans roughly 150,000 clones, around 86% being singletons. The sequencing used CD8+ T cells sorted from blood, collected at week 0. These receptors were collected from a human donor with alopecia areata.

This chain connects TRBV29-1 to TRBJ2-7, with 15 bases aligning to TRBD2. Germline V gene sequence: CDR1 SQVTM, CDR2 ANQGSEA. Unmatched junction bases numbered 1, after V lost 6 bases and J lost 4 bases. This CDR3 is 13 amino acids long. DNA of the CDR3: TGCAGCGTCGGGACTAGCGGGAGGTACGAGCAGTACTTC. It is translated as CSVGTSGRYEQYF.

The table lists this clone with a few counts. The chain is built from TRBV5-4 and TRBJ2-7; perhaps TRBD2 as D (5 bases). Germline CDR1 SGHNT, CDR2 YYREEE (reference sequence). The CDR3 has 15 amino acids. The germline V and J ends were trimmed by 0 bases and 3 bases, with 13 bases remaining between them. CDR3 in DNA: TGTGCCAGCAGCTTGGAATCGGGTCGGGGCTACGAGCAGTACTTC. Protein: CASSLESGRGYEQYF.

This chain uses TRBV7-6 with TRBJ1-1; D possibly corresponds to TRBD1 (5 bases). Germline V gene sequence: CDR1 SGHVS, CDR2 FNYEAQ. The CDR3 spans 14 residues. V dropped 5 bases and J dropped 8 bases, with 18 bases sitting between them. The CDR3 DNA sequence: TGTGCCAGCAGCACGGCGGCGGGGGGGACCGAAGCTTTCTTT. This gives the protein CASSTAAGGTEAFF. Based on the CDR3 plus reference TRBV7-6 and TRBJ1-1, the full variable domain is GAGVSQSPRYKVTKRGQDVALRCDPISGHVSLYWYRQALGQGPEFLTYFNYEAQQDKSGLPNDRFSAERPEGSISTLTIQRTEQRDSAMYRCASSTAAGGTEAFFGQGTRLTVV.

As DNA, the CDR3 is TGCGCCAGCAGCTCCCGGTCGGTAGCGGGGGATAAAGCCTACGAGCAGTACTTC. Translated: CASSSRSVAGDKAYEQYF. The chain uses TRBV5-1 and TRBJ2-7; 9 positions match TRBD2. J was trimmed by 2 bases and V by 3 bases; bases with no gene match: 15. Germline CDR1 reads SGHRS; CDR2 reads YFSETQ. This CDR3 region has 18 residues.

The V and J genes are TRBV6-6 and TRBJ1-2; TRBD1 agrees at 7 bases. The CDR3 consists of 15 residues. Germline V gene sequence: CDR1 MNHNY, CDR2 SVGAGI (reference sequence). Trimming cost V 8 bases and J 3 bases; bases outside gene matches: 12. The CDR3 is CASGPGQPTYYGYTF. As DNA, the CDR3 is TGTGCCAGCGGCCCGGGACAGCCTACTTACTATGGCTACACCTTC.

In regard to this clone: Different DNA sequences within this sample yield the same CDR3. V is TRBV9 and J is TRBJ2-7; D remains unclear. The V and J ends lost 0 bases and 7 bases respectively, with 8 bases between them. The CDR3 covers 12 residues. Germline assignment: CDR1 SGDLS and CDR2 YYNGEE. The CDR3 DNA is TGTGCCAGCAGCGTAGAAGGTGGTGAGCAGTACTTC. As protein: CASSVEGGEQYF.

The chain recombines TRBV9 with TRBJ2-1; TRBD2 aligns across 9 bases. The ends lost 4 bases at V and 4 bases at J; junction bases unmatched: 9. CDR3 length: 16 residues. Per the germline V gene, CDR1 is SGDLS and CDR2 is YYNGEE. The CDR3 here is CASSPGSSGVYNEQFF. DNA for the CDR3: TGTGCCAGCAGCCCTGGCTCTAGCGGGGTTTACAATGAGCAGTTCTTC.

The chain has TRBV5-1 and TRBJ1-1; D unresolved. CDR3 length: 15 residues. The ends were cut back, 4 bases at V and 2 bases at J, with 15 bases in the middle. Germline lookup yields CDR1 SGHRS and CDR2 YFSETQ. This CDR3 is CASSLDRPYNTEAFF. The CDR3 DNA reads TGCGCCAGCAGCCTTGACCGGCCGTATAACACTGAAGCTTTCTTT.

The CDR3 region is CASSLVGTAMNTEAFF. CDR3 nucleotide sequence: TGTGCCAGCAGCTTAGTAGGGACGGCTATGAACACTGAAGCTTTCTTT. This chain connects TRBV7-9 to TRBJ1-1; D perhaps matches TRBD1 (5 bases). From germline, CDR1 is SEHNR and CDR2 FQNEAQ (reference sequence). Trimming shortened V by 1 base and J by 0 bases, and 12 bases separated the two germline ends. The CDR3 contains 16 residues.

The DNA of the CDR3 is TGTGCCACCCCACCAGGCTGGTTAAAAAACATTCAGTACTTC. Translating gives CATPPGWLKNIQYF. The chain employs TRBV7-3 and TRBJ2-4; D is ambiguous. Germline CDR1 SGHTA, CDR2 FQGTGA. V was cut by 10 bases and J by 4 bases, with 17 bases left in between. The CDR3 length is 14 residues.

This clone was seen more than once but under ten times. The chain has TRBV6-5 and TRBJ1-1, with 9 bases lining up with TRBD1. The CDR3 consists of 15 residues. Germline assignment: CDR1 MNHEY and CDR2 SVGAGI. With V trimmed by 6 bases and J by 1 base, 6 bases remained unmatched. CDR3 in amino acids: CASRQRDRENTEAFF. CDR3 in DNA: TGTGCCAGCAGACAACGGGACAGGGAGAACACTGAAGCTTTCTTT.

The rearrangement uses TRBV11-2 and TRBJ2-3; D not certain. The CDR3 consists of 15 residues. CDR1 and CDR2 from the germline V gene are SGHAT and FQNNGV. V dropped 2 bases and J dropped 0 bases, with 9 bases sitting between them. The CDR3 loop is CASSLRYTSTDTQYF. DNA for the CDR3: TGTGCCAGCAGCTTACGATATACTAGCACAGATACGCAGTATTTT.

This chain uses TRBV9 with TRBJ1-6; D is uncertain. V was clipped by 0 bases and J by 8 bases, with 6 bases between them. Germline CDR1 reads SGDLS; CDR2 reads YYNGEE. The CDR3 has 13 amino acids. The CDR3 DNA reads as TGTGCCAGCAGCGTAGGGAGCGATTCACCCCTCCACTTT. Its protein product is CASSVGSDSPLHF.